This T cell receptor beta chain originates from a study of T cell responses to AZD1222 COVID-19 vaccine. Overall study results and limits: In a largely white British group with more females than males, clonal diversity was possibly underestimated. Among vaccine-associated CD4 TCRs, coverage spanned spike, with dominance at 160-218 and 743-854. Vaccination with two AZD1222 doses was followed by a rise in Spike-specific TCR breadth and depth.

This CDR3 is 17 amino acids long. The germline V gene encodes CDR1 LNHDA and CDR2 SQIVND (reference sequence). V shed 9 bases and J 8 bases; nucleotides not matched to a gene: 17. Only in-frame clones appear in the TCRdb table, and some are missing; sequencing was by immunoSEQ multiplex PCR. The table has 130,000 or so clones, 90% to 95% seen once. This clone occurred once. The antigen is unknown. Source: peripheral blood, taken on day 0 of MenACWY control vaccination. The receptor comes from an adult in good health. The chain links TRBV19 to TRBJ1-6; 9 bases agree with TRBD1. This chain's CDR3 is CASRDRVEGGIYSPLHF. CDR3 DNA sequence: TGTGCCAGCCGGGACAGGGTTGAAGGGGGCATATATTCACCCCTCCACTTT.